The 29 T cell receptor beta chains below come from one sample, sequenced in a study of shared T cell receptors in the human thymus. Clones were sequenced by immunoSEQ multiplex PCR, and TCRdb holds only the in-frame ones, with some missing. The sample holds 600,000 or so clones, about 89% seen once. The data also belong to a second study, concerning human thymus T cells.

Sequencing was performed on thymocytes. The receptors derive from a boy younger than two with a congenital heart defect.

The chain carries TRBV2 and TRBJ2-5; D unresolved. Germline V gene sequence: CDR1 SNHLY, CDR2 FYNNEI. The CDR3 is 14 amino acids. Between the trimmed V and J ends, which lost 4 bases and 1 base, there was a span of 10 bases. In nucleotides, the CDR3 is TGTGCCAGCAGTGGCACAGACACCCAAGAGACCCAGTACTTC. It is translated as CASSGTDTQETQYF.

Points on this clone: This same CDR3 is encoded by further DNA sequences in the sample. The CDR3 DNA reads as TGTGCCAGCAGCTTGAGACAGGGGTCTGGAAACACCATATATTTT. It codes for CASSLRQGSGNTIYF. The rearrangement joins TRBV7-2 to TRBJ1-3; 8 bases map to TRBD1. This CDR3 is 15 amino acids long. The germline V gene has CDR1 SGHTA and CDR2 FQGNSA. V trimming: 3 bases; J trimming: 1 base; junction bases outside the gene matches: 2.

The V call is TRBV4-3, the J call TRBJ2-3; 7 bases line up with TRBD1. Germline V gene data show CDR1 as LGHNA and CDR2 as YSLEER. V shed 6 bases, J shed 4 bases, and the junction held 13 bases outside the gene matches. CDR3 size: 16 residues. CDR3 DNA: TGCGCCAGCAGACAAATTACAGGGGATGCTGCAGATACGCAGTATTTT. Translated: CASRQITGDAADTQYF.

The chain is built from TRBV29-1 and TRBJ1-1, with 10 nucleotides matching TRBD1. The CDR3 sequence is 14 residues long. CDR1 SQVTM and CDR2 ANQGSEA come from the germline V gene. V lost 6 bases, J lost 1 base, and 5 bases stayed unmatched. The CDR3 DNA sequence: TGCAGCGTCCTAAGACAGGGGGCGAACACTGAAGCTTTCTTT. This codes for CSVLRQGANTEAFF.

The chain combines TRBV5-1 with TRBJ1-4; 9 bases align to TRBD1. The CDR3 is made up of 18 amino acids. Unmatched junction bases numbered 12, after V lost 3 bases and J lost 3 bases. The germline gives CDR1 SGHRS, CDR2 YFSETQ. In nucleotides, the CDR3 is TGCGCCAGCAGCTCTAGGGGACAGGGAATTCAAGCTAATGAAAAACTGTTTTTT. It translates to CASSSRGQGIQANEKLFF.

Worth noting for this clone: The sample contains more than one DNA sequence encoding this CDR3. J is TRBJ2-1 and V is TRBV9; D is uncertain. CDR1 is SGDLS, CDR2 YYNGEE, per germline. V dropped 0 bases and J dropped 0 bases, with 10 bases sitting between them. There are 16 residues in the CDR3. In nucleotides, the CDR3 is TGTGCCAGCAGCGTAGGCTCGCTGAGCTCCTACAATGAGCAGTTCTTC. Amino acid sequence: CASSVGSLSSYNEQFF.

This chain connects TRBV28 to TRBJ2-7; TRBD2 matches at 12 bases. There are 20 residues in the CDR3. The germline CDR1 and CDR2 sequences are MDHEN and SYDVKM. Losses at the gene ends were 7 bases for V and 3 bases for J; bases not matched to a gene: 22. DNA for the CDR3: TGTGCCAGCACCCGGGCGAGGGACAGGATAGGACTAGCGGGGCTCTACGAGCAGTACTTC. Encoded protein: CASTRARDRIGLAGLYEQYF.

The chain links TRBV7-2 to TRBJ1-1; 8 positions agree with TRBD1. Germline V CDR1 and CDR2: SGHTA, FQGNSA. With V trimmed by 4 bases and J by 2 bases, 15 bases remained unmatched. The CDR3 length is 18 residues. Written as DNA, the CDR3 is TGTGCCAGCAGCTCTATCCCCTCGGACAGGGTATTAAACACTGAAGCTTTCTTT. Translated: CASSSIPSDRVLNTEAFF.

This sequence joins TRBV10-2 and TRBJ2-1, with TRBD2 as a possible D gene (5 bases). Trimming cost V 2 bases and J 3 bases, with 11 bases left between them. Germline values: CDR1 WSHSY, CDR2 SAAADI. The CDR3 covers 15 residues. CDR3 in DNA: TGCGCCAGCAGTGAGCCAGCTAGCAGCTACAATGAGCAGTTCTTC. Its translation is CASSEPASSYNEQFF.

The V call is TRBV27, the J call TRBJ1-1, with TRBD1 identical over 7 bases. Trimming took 8 bases from V and 1 from J; bases not matched to a gene: 4. This CDR3 has 13 amino acids. Per germline, CDR1 MNHEY and CDR2 SMNVEV (reference sequence). CDR3 loop: CASGDRPNTEAFF. The CDR3 DNA is TGTGCCAGCGGGGACAGACCGAACACTGAAGCTTTCTTT.

The chain uses TRBV11-2 and TRBJ1-2, with D possibly TRBD1 on 6 matching bases. CDR3 length equals 11 residues. CDR1 and CDR2 from the germline V gene are SGHAT and FQNNGV. Trimming shortened V by 4 bases and J by 6 bases, and 6 bases separated the two germline ends. CDR3 sequence (DNA): TGTGCCAGCAGCTACAGGGATGGCTACACCTTC. It specifies CASSYRDGYTF.

The chain uses TRBV10-2 and TRBJ2-1; no clear D. Germline CDR1 is WSHSY and CDR2 is SAAADI. With 8 bases removed from V and 5 bases from J, the gap between germline ends came to 13 bases. This CDR3 spans 13 amino acids. The CDR3 reads CASVRSPDNEQFF. The CDR3 bases are TGCGCCAGCGTGAGGAGCCCCGACAATGAGCAGTTCTTC.

The rearrangement uses TRBV6-1 and TRBJ2-7; tentatively, D is TRBD2 (6 bases). The CDR3 is 12 residues long. The V gene's germline CDR1 is MNHNS and CDR2 SASEGT. V was clipped by 6 bases and J by 3 bases, with 9 bases between them. CDR3 in DNA: TGTGCCAGCAGCCTGGACTACTACGAGCAGTACTTC. Its protein is CASSLDYYEQYF.

The CDR3 DNA reads TGCGCCAGCAGCCAAGGAACACAGGCGGATACTGAAGCTTTCTTT. Translation: CASSQGTQADTEAFF. This chain uses TRBV4-3 with TRBJ1-1; possible D gene TRBD1, 5 bases. CDR1 is LGHNA and CDR2 is YSLEER in the germline V gene. The CDR3 length is 15 residues. V dropped 1 base and J dropped 5 bases, with 14 bases sitting between them.

The chain employs TRBV7-3 and TRBJ1-1; possibly TRBD1 for D (5 bases). The germline V gene has CDR1 SGHTA and CDR2 FQGTGA. The CDR3 contains 17 residues. V was trimmed by 2 bases and J by 1 base, leaving 17 bases between them. The CDR3 region has the DNA TGTGCCAGCAGCTTATGGGGCTTGGGGGGAGGGAACACTGAAGCTTTCTTT. Protein: CASSLWGLGGGNTEAFF.

The chain recombines TRBV6-5 with TRBJ1-4, with TRBD1 as a possible D gene (5 bases). The CDR3 extends over 15 amino acids. From germline, CDR1 is MNHEY and CDR2 SVGAGI. V gave up 6 bases and J gave up 8 bases, with 19 bases separating them. CDR3: CASSQSTGDGEKLFF. The CDR3 DNA is TGTGCCAGCAGCCAATCTACGGGGGATGGGGAAAAACTGTTTTTT.

This clone was seen once. The CDR3 nucleotides read TGTGCCAGCAGCCAAGATGTCAGGGGGCTCGAGCAGTACTTC. It is translated as CASSQDVRGLEQYF. The V call is TRBV4-2, the J call TRBJ2-7; TRBD1 matches 8 bases. The CDR3 is 14 amino acids. The V and J ends lost 0 bases and 6 bases, in that order; junction bases with no gene match: 4. The germline gives CDR1 LGHNA, CDR2 YNFKEQ.

CDR3 sequence: CASSLWNPGLLDRYEQYF. Written as DNA, the CDR3 is TGTGCCAGCAGTTTATGGAATCCGGGACTATTAGACCGGTACGAGCAGTACTTC. V and J are TRBV28 and TRBJ2-7, with TRBD2 matching over 7 bases. CDR1 is MDHEN and CDR2 is SYDVKM in the germline V gene. J lost 4 bases, V lost 0 bases, and 15 bases had no gene match. The CDR3 contains 18 residues.

The chain joins TRBV5-6 to TRBJ1-2; 7 bases agree with TRBD1. This CDR3 region has 15 residues. J lost 7 bases, V lost 4 bases, and 13 bases had no gene match. Germline V gives CDR1 SGHDT, CDR2 YYEEEE. This CDR3 is CASSPKPTGAPGYTF. CDR3 nucleotides: TGTGCCAGCAGCCCTAAACCCACAGGGGCGCCTGGCTACACCTTC.

V is TRBV27 and J is TRBJ1-2; D call uncertain. The CDR3 extends over 15 amino acids. Germline V lookup: CDR1 MNHEY, CDR2 SMNVEV (reference sequence). V was clipped by 5 bases and J by 0 bases, with 13 bases between them. In DNA, the CDR3 is TGTGCCAGCAGTCCACAGTATAAAGCTAACTATGGCTACACCTTC. Its protein product is CASSPQYKANYGYTF.

The gene calls are TRBV10-1 and TRBJ2-7; D possibly corresponds to TRBD1 (5 bases). The germline V and J ends were trimmed by 2 bases and 3 bases, with 26 bases remaining between them. This CDR3 has 19 amino acids. In germline, CDR1 is WNHNN, CDR2 SYGVQD (reference sequence). The CDR3 loop is CASSEPVRQCGTFFYEQYF. In nucleotides, the CDR3 is TGCGCCAGCAGTGAGCCAGTGCGACAGTGCGGAACCTTCTTCTACGAGCAGTACTTC.

The table lists this clone with a count of one. This CDR3 is CASSLYPGTSGGAYEQYF. The CDR3 DNA follows: TGCGCCAGCAGTCTTTATCCCGGGACTAGCGGGGGGGCCTACGAGCAGTACTTC. The chain recombines TRBV5-1 with TRBJ2-7; 16 bases are shared with TRBD2. Germline-derived CDR1 and CDR2 are SGHRS and YFSETQ. This CDR3 has 18 residues. Trimming at V came to 5 bases and at J to 2 bases, leaving 10 bases not matched to a gene.

This clone was recorded a few times. This chain joins TRBV6-5 and TRBJ2-7; tentative D call: TRBD1 (5 bases). Per the germline V gene, CDR1 is MNHEY and CDR2 is SVGAGI. CDR3 length: 13 amino acids. The V gene lost 7 bases and the J gene lost 1 base, with 11 bases spanning the gap. The CDR3, as DNA: TGTGCCAGCAAGGACGGACAATCCTACGAGCAGTACTTC. This gives the protein CASKDGQSYEQYF.

This rearrangement joins TRBV4-3 to TRBJ2-5; 9 bases map to TRBD2. The CDR3 is 18 amino acids. With 0 bases clipped from V and 6 bases from J, the junction kept 14 bases outside the gene matches. Germline-derived CDR1 and CDR2 are LGHNA and YSLEER. DNA of the CDR3: TGCGCCAGCAGCCAAGAAAGTACGCTAGCGGGGCTAAGGAAGACCCAGTACTTC. Amino acid sequence: CASSQESTLAGLRKTQYF.

The chain employs TRBV7-9 and TRBJ2-7, with 8 bases aligning to TRBD1. Germline V lookup: CDR1 SEHNR, CDR2 FQNEAQ (reference sequence). V shed 5 bases and J 3 bases; nucleotides not matched to a gene: 9. This CDR3 contains 15 residues. CDR3 residues: CASSPRTGTSYEQYF. CDR3 DNA: TGTGCCAGCAGCCCCCGGACAGGGACGAGCTACGAGCAGTACTTC.

The rearrangement joins TRBV15 to TRBJ2-1, with 7 bases lining up with TRBD2. CDR1 and CDR2 (germline): LNHNV, YYDKDF (reference sequence). Trimming took 4 bases from V and 6 from J; bases not matched to a gene: 15. The CDR3 length is 17 residues. The CDR3: CATSTCELAPQTNEQFF. CDR3 bases: TGTGCCACCAGCACTTGCGAACTAGCGCCCCAGACCAATGAGCAGTTCTTC.

V gene TRBV2 combines with J gene TRBJ2-3; 12 positions agree with TRBD2. The CDR3 has 17 amino acids. Germline CDR1 SNHLY, CDR2 FYNNEI. J lost 1 base, V lost 5 bases, and 7 bases had no gene match. CDR3 DNA sequence: TGTGCCAGCAGTCTCCTAGCGGGGGGGCCCTGCACAGATACGCAGTATTTT. It encodes CASSLLAGGPCTDTQYF.

The chain couples TRBV30 to TRBJ2-5, with D tentatively TRBD2 (6 bases). V was pared by 0 bases and J by 1 base, with 18 bases between. The CDR3 length is 17 residues. Germline CDR1 GTSNPN, CDR2 SVGIG (reference sequence). CDR3 amino acids: CAWSVPGVERSQETQYF. CDR3 bases: TGTGCCTGGAGTGTGCCGGGGGTGGAAAGGAGCCAAGAGACCCAGTACTTC. Complete variable domain (other parts from reference TRBV30 and TRBJ2-5): SQTIHQWPATLVQPVGSPLSLECTVEGTSNPNLYWYRQAAGRGLQLLFYSVGIGQISSEVPQNLSASRPQDRQFILSSKKLLLSDSGFYLCAWSVPGVERSQETQYFGPGTRLLVL.

V usage is TRBV5-1 and J usage is TRBJ1-4; tentatively, D is TRBD1 (5 bases). Germline loops: CDR1 SGHRS, CDR2 YFSETQ. The V end was cut by 9 bases, the J end by 7 bases, with 16 bases between. The CDR3 spans 13 residues. CDR3 sequence: CATGTGSGEKLFF. The DNA of the CDR3 is TGCGCCACCGGAACAGGATCGGGTGAAAAACTGTTTTTT.